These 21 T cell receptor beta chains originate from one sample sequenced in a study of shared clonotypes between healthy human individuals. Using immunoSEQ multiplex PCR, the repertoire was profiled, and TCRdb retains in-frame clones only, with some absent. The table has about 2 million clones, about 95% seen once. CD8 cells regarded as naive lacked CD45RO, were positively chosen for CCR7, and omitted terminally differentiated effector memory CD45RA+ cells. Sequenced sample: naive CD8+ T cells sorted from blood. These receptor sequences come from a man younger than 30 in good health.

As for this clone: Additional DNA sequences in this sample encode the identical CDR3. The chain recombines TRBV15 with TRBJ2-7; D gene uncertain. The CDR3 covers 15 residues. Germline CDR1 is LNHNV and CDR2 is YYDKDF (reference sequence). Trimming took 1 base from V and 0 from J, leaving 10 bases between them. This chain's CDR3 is CATSRGGEGSYEQYF. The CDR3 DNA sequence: TGTGCCACCAGCAGAGGGGGTGAAGGCTCCTACGAGCAGTACTTC.

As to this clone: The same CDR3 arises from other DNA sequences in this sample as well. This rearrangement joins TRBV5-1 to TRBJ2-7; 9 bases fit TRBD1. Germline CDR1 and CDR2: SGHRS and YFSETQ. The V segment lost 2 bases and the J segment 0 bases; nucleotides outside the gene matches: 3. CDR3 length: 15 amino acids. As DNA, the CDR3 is TGCGCCAGCAGCTTAGACAGGGGGAGCTCCTACGAGCAGTACTTC. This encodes CASSLDRGSSYEQYF.

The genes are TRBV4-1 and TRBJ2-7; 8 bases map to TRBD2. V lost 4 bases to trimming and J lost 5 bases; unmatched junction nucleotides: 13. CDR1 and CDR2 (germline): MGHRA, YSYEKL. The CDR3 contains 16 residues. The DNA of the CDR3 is TGCGCCAGCAGCCCTACCGAGGGCGGGAGGAACCACGAGCAGTACTTC. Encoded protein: CASSPTEGGRNHEQYF.

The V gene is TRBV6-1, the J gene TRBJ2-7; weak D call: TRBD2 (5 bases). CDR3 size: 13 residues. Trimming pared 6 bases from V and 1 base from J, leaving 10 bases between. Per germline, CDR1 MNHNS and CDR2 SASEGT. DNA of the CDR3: TGTGCCAGCAGGGAGGAACGTTCCTACGAGCAGTACTTC. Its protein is CASREERSYEQYF.

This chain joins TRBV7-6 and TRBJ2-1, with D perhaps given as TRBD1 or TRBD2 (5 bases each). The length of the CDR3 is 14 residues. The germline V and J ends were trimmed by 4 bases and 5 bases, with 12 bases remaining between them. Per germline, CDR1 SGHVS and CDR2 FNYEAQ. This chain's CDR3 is CASSSQAEDNEQFF. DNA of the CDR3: TGTGCCAGCAGCTCACAGGCGGAGGACAATGAGCAGTTCTTC. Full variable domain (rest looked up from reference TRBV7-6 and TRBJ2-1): GAGVSQSPRYKVTKRGQDVALRCDPISGHVSLYWYRQALGQGPEFLTYFNYEAQQDKSGLPNDRFSAERPEGSISTLTIQRTEQRDSAMYRCASSSQAEDNEQFFGPGTRLTVL.

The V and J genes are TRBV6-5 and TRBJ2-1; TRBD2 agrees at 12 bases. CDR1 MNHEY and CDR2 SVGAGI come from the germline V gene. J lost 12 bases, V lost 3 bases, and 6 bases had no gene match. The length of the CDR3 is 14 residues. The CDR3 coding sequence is TGTGCCAGCAGTTATCGACTAGCGGGGGCCGGGCAGTTCTTC. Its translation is CASSYRLAGAGQFF.

CDR3: CASTTAPNEKLFF. The CDR3 DNA follows: TGTGCCAGCACGACAGCACCCAATGAAAAACTGTTTTTT. The chain is built from TRBV28 and TRBJ1-4; perhaps TRBD1 as D (5 bases). Looked up from germline, CDR1 is MDHEN and CDR2 is SYDVKM. This CDR3 is 13 amino acids long. Trimming removed 7 bases at V and 5 bases at J, with 11 bases between.

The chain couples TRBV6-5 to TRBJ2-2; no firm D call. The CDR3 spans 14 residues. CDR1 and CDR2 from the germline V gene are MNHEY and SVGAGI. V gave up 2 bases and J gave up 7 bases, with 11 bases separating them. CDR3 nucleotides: TGTGCCAGCAGTTACACTGGGCCGAGCGGGGAGCTGTTTTTT. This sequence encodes CASSYTGPSGELFF.

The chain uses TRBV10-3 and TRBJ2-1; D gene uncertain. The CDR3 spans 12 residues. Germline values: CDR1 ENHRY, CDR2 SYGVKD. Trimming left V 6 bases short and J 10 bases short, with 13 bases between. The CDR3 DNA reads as TGTGCCATCAGAAGGAGATACCGCGAGCAGTTCTTC. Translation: CAIRRRYREQFF.

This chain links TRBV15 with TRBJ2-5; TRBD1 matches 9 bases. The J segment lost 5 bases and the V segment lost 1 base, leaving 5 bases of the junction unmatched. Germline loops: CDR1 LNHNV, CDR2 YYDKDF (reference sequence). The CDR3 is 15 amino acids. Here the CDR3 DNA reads TGTGCCACCAGCAGAGTGGGACAGGGTGGGGAGACCCAGTACTTC. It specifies CATSRVGQGGETQYF.

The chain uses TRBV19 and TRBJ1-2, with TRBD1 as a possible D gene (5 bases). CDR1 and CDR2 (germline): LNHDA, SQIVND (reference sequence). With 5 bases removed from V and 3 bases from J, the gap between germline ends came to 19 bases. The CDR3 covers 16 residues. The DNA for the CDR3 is TGTGCCAGTAGTTGGCCTCGGGACCGGGACCACTATGGCTACACCTTC. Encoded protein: CASSWPRDRDHYGYTF.

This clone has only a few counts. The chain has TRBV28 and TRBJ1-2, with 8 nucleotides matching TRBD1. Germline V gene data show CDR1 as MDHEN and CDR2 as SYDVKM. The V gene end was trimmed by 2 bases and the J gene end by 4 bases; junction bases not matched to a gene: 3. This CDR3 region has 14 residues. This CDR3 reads CASSLDQGAYGYTF. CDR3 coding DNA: TGTGCCAGCAGTTTAGACCAGGGGGCCTATGGCTACACCTTC.

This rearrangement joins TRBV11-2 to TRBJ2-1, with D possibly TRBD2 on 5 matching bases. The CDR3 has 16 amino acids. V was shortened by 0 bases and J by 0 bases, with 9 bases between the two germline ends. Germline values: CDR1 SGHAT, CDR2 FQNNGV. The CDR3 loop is CASSLETGSSYNEQFF. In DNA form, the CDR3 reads TGTGCCAGCAGCTTAGAGACGGGAAGCTCCTACAATGAGCAGTTCTTC.

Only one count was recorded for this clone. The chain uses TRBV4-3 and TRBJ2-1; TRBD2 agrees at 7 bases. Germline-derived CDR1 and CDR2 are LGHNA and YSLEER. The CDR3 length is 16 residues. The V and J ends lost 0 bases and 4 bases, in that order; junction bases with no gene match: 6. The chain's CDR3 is CASSQDGLVPYNEQFF. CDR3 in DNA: TGCGCCAGCAGCCAAGATGGACTAGTTCCGTACAATGAGCAGTTCTTC.

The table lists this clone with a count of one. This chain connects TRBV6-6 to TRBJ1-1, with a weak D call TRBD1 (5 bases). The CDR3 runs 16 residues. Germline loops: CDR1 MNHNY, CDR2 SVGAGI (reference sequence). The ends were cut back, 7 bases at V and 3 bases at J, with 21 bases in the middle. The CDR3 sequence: CASTEPGRDADTEAFF. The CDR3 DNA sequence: TGTGCCAGCACCGAACCCGGGAGGGACGCGGACACTGAAGCTTTCTTT.

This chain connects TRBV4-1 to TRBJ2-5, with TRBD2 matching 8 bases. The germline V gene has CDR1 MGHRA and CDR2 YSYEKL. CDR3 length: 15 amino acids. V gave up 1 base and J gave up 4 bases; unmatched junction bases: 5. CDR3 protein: CASSQAGGRLETQYF. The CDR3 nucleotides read TGCGCCAGCAGCCAAGCTGGCGGGAGGTTAGAGACCCAGTACTTC.

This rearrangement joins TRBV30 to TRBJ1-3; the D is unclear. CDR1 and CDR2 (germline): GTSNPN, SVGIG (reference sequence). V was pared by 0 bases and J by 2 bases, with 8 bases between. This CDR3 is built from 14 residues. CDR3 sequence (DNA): TGTGCCTGGAGTGTAGGAGTTGCTGGAAACACCATATATTTT. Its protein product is CAWSVGVAGNTIYF. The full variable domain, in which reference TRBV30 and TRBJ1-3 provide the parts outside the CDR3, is SQTIHQWPATLVQPVGSPLSLECTVEGTSNPNLYWYRQAAGRGLQLLFYSVGIGQISSEVPQNLSASRPQDRQFILSSKKLLLSDSGFYLCAWSVGVAGNTIYFGEGSWLTVV.

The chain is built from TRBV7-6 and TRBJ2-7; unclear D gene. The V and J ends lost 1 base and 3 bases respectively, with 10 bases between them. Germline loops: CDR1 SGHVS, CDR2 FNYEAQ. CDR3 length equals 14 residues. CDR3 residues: CASSLEREYYEQYF. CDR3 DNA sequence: TGTGCCAGCAGCTTAGAAAGGGAATACTACGAGCAGTACTTC. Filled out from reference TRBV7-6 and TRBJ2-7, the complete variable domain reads GAGVSQSPRYKVTKRGQDVALRCDPISGHVSLYWYRQALGQGPEFLTYFNYEAQQDKSGLPNDRFSAERPEGSISTLTIQRTEQRDSAMYRCASSLEREYYEQYFGPGTRLTVT.

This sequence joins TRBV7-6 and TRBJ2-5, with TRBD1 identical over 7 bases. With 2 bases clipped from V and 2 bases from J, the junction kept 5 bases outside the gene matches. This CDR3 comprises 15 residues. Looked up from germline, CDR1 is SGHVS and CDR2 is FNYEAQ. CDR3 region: CASSLNRGKQETQYF. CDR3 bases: TGTGCCAGCAGCTTAAACAGGGGAAAACAAGAGACCCAGTACTTC.

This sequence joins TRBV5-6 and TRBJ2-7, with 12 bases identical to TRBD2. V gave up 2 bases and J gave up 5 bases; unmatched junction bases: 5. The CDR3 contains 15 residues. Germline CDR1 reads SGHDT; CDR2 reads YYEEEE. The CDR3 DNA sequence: TGTGCCAGCAGCTTCGGGACTAGCGGGCGGGACGAGCAGTACTTC. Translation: CASSFGTSGRDEQYF.

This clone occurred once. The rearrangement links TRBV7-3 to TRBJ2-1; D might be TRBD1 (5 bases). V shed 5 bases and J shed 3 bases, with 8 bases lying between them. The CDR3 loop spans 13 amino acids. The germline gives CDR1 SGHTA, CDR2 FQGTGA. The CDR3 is CASSLQGYNEQFF. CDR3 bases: TGTGCCAGCAGCCTCCAGGGCTACAATGAGCAGTTCTTC.